The rows below give T cell receptor beta chains drawn from one sample of a study of blood T cell repertoires in COVID-19. Assay: immunoSEQ multiplex PCR; the TCRdb copy retains only in-frame clones and omits some. The repertoire has fewer than 75,000 clones, 87% of them found once; the top ten carry around 6.9%. The specimen was peripheral blood. The receptors shown here come from a man aged 55 to 70 with active or convalescent COVID-19. Each CDR3 is given with its conserved first and last residue. A D gene is named only where the DNA matches it firmly. Only some rows state a clone size, as once, few, many or a class for expanded clones.

cdr3_nt: TGTGCCAGCTCACCTCGTAGCGGGGGTGACGAGCAGTTCTTC
cdr3_aa: CASSPRSGGDEQFF
v_call: TRBV18
j_call: TRBJ2-1
d_call: TRBD2
clone_size: -
cdr3_length: 14

cdr3_nt: TGTGCCAGCAGCCAAGAAGCAGCGAGGACTGAAGCTTTCTTT
cdr3_aa: CASSQEAARTEAFF
v_call: TRBV14
j_call: TRBJ1-1
d_call: -
clone_size: few
cdr3_length: 14

cdr3_nt: TGCGCCAGCAGCCCGGCCCCGGACTCATATGGCTACACCTTC
cdr3_aa: CASSPAPDSYGYTF
v_call: TRBV5-1
j_call: TRBJ1-2
d_call: -
clone_size: -
cdr3_length: 14

cdr3_nt: TGCGCCAGCAGGGGGACAGCGGGAGGGCCTGATACGCAGTATTTT
cdr3_aa: CASRGTAGGPDTQYF
v_call: TRBV5-1
j_call: TRBJ2-3
d_call: TRBD2
clone_size: -
cdr3_length: 15

cdr3_nt: TGTGCCAGCAGCTTTCAGGGGGCCGCCTACGAGCAGTACTTC
cdr3_aa: CASSFQGAAYEQYF
v_call: TRBV13
j_call: TRBJ2-7
d_call: TRBD1
clone_size: -
cdr3_length: 14

cdr3_nt: TGTGCCATTAGGGGTTCCGGGTGGGACACTGAAGCTTTCTTT
cdr3_aa: CAIRGSGWDTEAFF
v_call: TRBV10-3
j_call: TRBJ1-1
d_call: -
clone_size: -
cdr3_length: 14

cdr3_nt: TGTGCCAGGAGCGGGAGCTACGAGCAGTACTTC
cdr3_aa: CARSGSYEQYF
v_call: TRBV27
j_call: TRBJ2-7
d_call: TRBD2
clone_size: few
cdr3_length: 11

cdr3_nt: TGCGCCAGCAGCCAAGATTGGGGACAGGGGCTGGGAAAAGAGACCCAGTACTTC
cdr3_aa: CASSQDWGQGLGKETQYF
v_call: TRBV4-1
j_call: TRBJ2-5
d_call: TRBD1
clone_size: -
cdr3_length: 18

cdr3_nt: TGTGCCAGCAGTTTACAGGGGTATGGCTATAATTCACCCCTCCACTTT
cdr3_aa: CASSLQGYGYNSPLHF
v_call: TRBV6-5
j_call: TRBJ1-6
d_call: TRBD1
clone_size: -
cdr3_length: 16

cdr3_nt: TGTGCCAGCAGCTTAGCCCAGGGCAAAACTGAAGCTTTCTTT
cdr3_aa: CASSLAQGKTEAFF
v_call: TRBV7-6
j_call: TRBJ1-1
d_call: -
clone_size: -
cdr3_length: 14

cdr3_nt: TGTGCCAGCTCACTCCATGGACAGGGTGGCACAGATACGCAGTATTTT
cdr3_aa: CASSLHGQGGTDTQYF
v_call: TRBV18
j_call: TRBJ2-3
d_call: TRBD1
clone_size: -
cdr3_length: 16

cdr3_nt: TGTGCCAGCAGTTTTTCGGACTCGGGGAGGGGGTTCGGGACTGAAGCTTTCTTT
cdr3_aa: CASSFSDSGRGFGTEAFF
v_call: TRBV28
j_call: TRBJ1-1
d_call: -
clone_size: few
cdr3_length: 18

cdr3_nt: TGTGCCAGCTCACGGGACAGGGAAAATTCACCCCTCCACTTT
cdr3_aa: CASSRDRENSPLHF
v_call: TRBV18
j_call: TRBJ1-6
d_call: TRBD1
clone_size: -
cdr3_length: 14

cdr3_nt: TGTGCCAGCAGTAAAGAGACTAACTATGGCTACACCTTC
cdr3_aa: CASSKETNYGYTF
v_call: TRBV27
j_call: TRBJ1-2
d_call: -
clone_size: -
cdr3_length: 13

cdr3_nt: TGTGCCAGCAGCCAATTACAGGGGACCACAGATACGCAGTATTTT
cdr3_aa: CASSQLQGTTDTQYF
v_call: TRBV16
j_call: TRBJ2-3
d_call: TRBD1
clone_size: -
cdr3_length: 15

cdr3_nt: TGTGCCAGTAGTAGGGACAGGGACCATTCACCCCTCCACTTT
cdr3_aa: CASSRDRDHSPLHF
v_call: TRBV19
j_call: TRBJ1-6
d_call: TRBD1
clone_size: -
cdr3_length: 14

cdr3_nt: TGTGCCAGCAGGGTACAGGGGGCGGGGACTGAAGCTTTCTTT
cdr3_aa: CASRVQGAGTEAFF
v_call: TRBV28
j_call: TRBJ1-1
d_call: TRBD1
clone_size: -
cdr3_length: 14

cdr3_nt: TGTGCCAGCAGCTTTACCGGGACAGGGGGCGGCTACACCTTC
cdr3_aa: CASSFTGTGGGYTF
v_call: TRBV14
j_call: TRBJ1-2
d_call: TRBD1
clone_size: few
cdr3_length: 14

cdr3_nt: TGTGCCAGCACCCGACAGGGGGGCTATGGCTACACCTTC
cdr3_aa: CASTRQGGYGYTF
v_call: TRBV7-9
j_call: TRBJ1-2
d_call: TRBD1
clone_size: once
cdr3_length: 13

cdr3_nt: TGCGCCAGCAGCTGGGGGGGGACTAGCGGGAACAATGAGCAGTTCTTC
cdr3_aa: CASSWGGTSGNNEQFF
v_call: TRBV5-1
j_call: TRBJ2-1
d_call: TRBD2
clone_size: -
cdr3_length: 16

cdr3_nt: TGTGCCAGCAGTGAAGCTTGGGGGGTCTCTGGCTACACCTTC
cdr3_aa: CASSEAWGVSGYTF
v_call: TRBV6-1
j_call: TRBJ1-2
d_call: -
clone_size: -
cdr3_length: 14